This T cell receptor beta chain is from a study of T cell responses to AZD1222 COVID-19 vaccine. About the research overall: Pooling was applied to second doses at about 4 or about 12 weeks. Study results and caveats: Baseline seropositives among AZD1222 recipients totaled only five or six.

Trimming cost V 11 bases and J 4 bases, with 18 bases left between them. The CDR3 has 14 residues. Germline-derived CDR1 and CDR2 are MNHEY and SMNVEV (reference sequence). About this clone itself: The antigen is not known.

TCRdb keeps only in-frame clones here, not all; method: immunoSEQ multiplex PCR. The sample lists more than 150,000 clones; 70% to 90% were seen once. Sequenced material: peripheral blood, taken on day 0 of AZD1222 vaccination. The clonotype comes from an adult in good health. The chain recombines TRBV27 with TRBJ1-5; TRBD1 might be the D (6 bases). The CDR3, as DNA: TGTGCCGGGGGGGCAGGGATAGCAAATCAGCCCCAGCATTTT. It specifies CAGGAGIANQPQHF.